This T cell receptor (beta chain) originates from a study of CD8+CD57+ T cells in acquired aplastic anemia. Study background: The study obtained an average of around 2.9 ug of DNA from sorted CD4+ and CD8+ cells.

CDR3 and TCR beta VDJ profiling relied on a genomic DNA template. TCRdb independently ran MiXCR on the reads; one entry per CDR3 protein. This sample has around 200,000 distinct CDR3 sequences; 45% to 60% occur once, and the top ten carry over 10%. Patients chosen for sequencing had CD8+CD57+ cells that had expanded, as shown by flow cytometry. The CDR3 is 14 residues long. Germline lookup yields CDR1 ENHRY and CDR2 SYGVKD. Trimming removed 7 bases at V and 0 bases at J, with 12 bases between. The rearrangement joins TRBV10-3 to TRBJ1-1; D possibly corresponds to TRBD1 (5 bases). The specimen was sorted CD4+, CD8+, or CD8+CD57+ T cells (not recorded which) from PBMCs. The receptor's source is a human donor with aplastic anemia. The CDR3 coding sequence is TGTGCCATCAATCAGGGACGGATGAACACTGAAGCTTTCTTT. Its translation is CAINQGRMNTEAFF.